Sequencing of this T cell receptor (beta chain) was carried out in a study of T cell responses to AZD1222 COVID-19 vaccine (dated by TCRdb to about 2021). Concerning the study at large: Because spike-specific TCR depth and breadth did not differ between the two schedules, AZD1222 recipients who got a second dose at roughly 4 weeks were pooled with those who got a second dose at roughly 12 weeks. TCR sequencing was performed for about 240 trial participants, of whom about 200 were given two doses of AZD1222 and around 26 were given two doses of MenACWY control vaccine. Trial participants were enrolled by age into subgroups of 18-55, 56-69 and 70-plus years, and roughly 150, 30 and 60 TCR-sequenced participants, respectively, were included in these subgroups. What the study reported, not specific to this receptor: CD4 TCRs associated with the vaccine covered the entire spike protein, and the dominant responses were in regions 160-218 and 743-854. No day 14 peak-response samples were available, so repertoires were characterized only after the peak T cell response. Most participants were white British and females outnumbered males, and the authors suggested that clonal diversity may have been underestimated. After two AZD1222 doses, both the breadth and the depth of spike-specific TCRs were significantly higher than at day 0 and than in MenACWY recipients. Conclusions about previously exposed vaccinees are limited because only six or seven AZD1222 recipients were SARS-CoV-2 seropositive at baseline. Nearly half of unique spike-specific TCRs reportedly recognized epitopes outside regions mutated in the B.1.351 and B.1.1.7 variants. In the small 56-69-year group, the increase in depth fell short of significance, most likely because of low power.

The CDR3 regions of human TCRbeta chains were analyzed by immunosequencing. The study's own analysis went as follows. Repertoire TCRs were checked for matches against a reference library of SARS-CoV-2-specific TCRs that had been generated using the MIRA antigen-specificity platform. Breadth was defined as the fraction of unique TCRs that were SARS-CoV-2-associated, and depth was defined as the fraction of total T cells that were SARS-CoV-2-associated. Using the MIRA data, each spike-specific TCR was assigned both to the spike region to which the TCR was reactive and to a CD4 or CD8 class. Log10-transformed breadth and depth values were compared by one-way ANOVA with Sidak's multiple comparisons tests. In its TCRdb copy, this immuneACCESS table keeps in-frame sequences only and misses some clones. Where compared with another copy, unresolved V genes explain less than half of these, and the others have no known cause. From that table come the V and J calls and clone size; the DNA was used to work out D and trimming. The sample data list around 65,000 clones, and 65% to 80% of these were observed just once. The ten top clones hold over 12% of the sample.

CDR1 is given as SEHNR and CDR2 as FQNEAQ, both from the germline V gene (reference sequence). Measured from the cysteine to the phenylalanine, the CDR3 is 15 residues long. The kept DNA is CDR3 alone, 45 bases in frame from the first base. Between the V and J ends, shortened by 1 base and 0 bases respectively, the junction contains 9 bases. The intended sense of this specimen's time point label: baseline before first vaccination. Vaccinee samples were obtained from the UK trials COV001 and COV002, which included a single-blind randomized controlled phase 2/3 trial of AZD1222 (ChAdOx1 nCoV-19) in healthy adults. For TCRbeta chain sequencing, PBMC samples from trial participants were taken at day 0 and at day 28 after the second dose. About this clone itself: No antigen is known for it. There are no base qualities to consult, and no much larger clone falls within one base.

The sequences come from peripheral blood, collected on day 0 of AZD1222 vaccination. The receptor was derived from an adult in good health. The rearrangement joined TRBV7-9 to TRBJ1-2, with the D gene too uncertain to name. The CDR3 in this case is CASSLGYGANYGYTF. At the DNA level, the sequence is TGTGCCAGCAGCTTAGGATACGGAGCTAACTATGGCTACACCTTC.